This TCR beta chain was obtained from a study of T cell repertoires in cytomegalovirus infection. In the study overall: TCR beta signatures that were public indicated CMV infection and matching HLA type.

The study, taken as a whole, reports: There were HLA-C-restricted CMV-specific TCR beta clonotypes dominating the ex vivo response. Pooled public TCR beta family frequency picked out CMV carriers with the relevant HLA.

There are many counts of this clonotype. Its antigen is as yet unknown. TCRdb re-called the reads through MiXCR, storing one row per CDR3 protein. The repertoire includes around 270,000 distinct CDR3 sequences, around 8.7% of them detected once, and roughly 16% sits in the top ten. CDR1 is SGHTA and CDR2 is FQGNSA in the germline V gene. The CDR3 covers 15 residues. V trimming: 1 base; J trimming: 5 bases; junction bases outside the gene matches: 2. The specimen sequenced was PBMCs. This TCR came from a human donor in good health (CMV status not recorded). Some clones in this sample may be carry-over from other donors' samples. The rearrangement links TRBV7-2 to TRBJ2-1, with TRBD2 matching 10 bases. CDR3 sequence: CASSLVAGGNNEQFF. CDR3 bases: TGTGCCAGCAGCTTAGTAGCGGGAGGCAACAATGAGCAGTTCTTC.